This T cell receptor (beta chain) was identified in a study of cytomegalovirus exposure and HLA in healthy donors. Study-level points and caveats: Sequencing likely caused a cluster of highly shared sequence variants. Cytomegalovirus association was assigned to approximately 180 TCR beta chains. Analyses of presence and absence presupposed an approximately uniform sequencing depth across donors. Most subjects' HLA-A and HLA-B alleles were reportedly predicted from TCR beta sequences.

This clone was recorded only once. Its antigen remains unknown. This CDR3 is 14 amino acids long. V lost 4 bases and J 2 bases, leaving 14 bases between the germline ends. Germline V lookup: CDR1 SQVTM, CDR2 ANQGSEA. The primer mix had 60 Vbeta and 13 Jbeta primers. Method: immunoSEQ multiplex PCR; TCRdb's copy keeps in-frame clones and lacks some. Among under 130,000 clones, about 70% were seen once, and the ten largest hold roughly 3.2%. The TCR originated in a man aged 30-40 years in good health and CMV-seronegative. The specimen was PBMCs. The chain is built from TRBV29-1 and TRBJ1-2; D is perhaps TRBD1 (5 bases). The CDR3 protein is CSVVGQGGNYGYTF. CDR3 nucleotide sequence: TGCAGCGTTGTCGGGCAGGGTGGAAACTATGGCTACACCTTC.